These 26 T cell receptor beta chains originate from one sample sequenced in a study of T cell responses to AZD1222 COVID-19 vaccine (dated by TCRdb to the early 2020s). What this sample's time point label stands for: about 28 days (+/-7) after the second vaccine dose. Libraries were built with the immunoSEQ multiplex PCR assay. TCRdb re-hosts the immuneACCESS table, in-frame sequences only. Its copies lack some clones; in the studies checked, an unresolved V gene accounts for under half of them, and the cause for the rest is not known. Here the sample has roughly 270,000 clones; 90% to 95% occur a single time. The biggest ten clones account for less than 0.6% of the sample. The specimen was peripheral blood, collected 28 days after the second AZD1222 dose. Every receptor here comes from an adult who received the AZD1222 COVID-19 vaccine.

The chain couples TRBV5-5 to TRBJ2-1, with 7 positions matching TRBD2. Trimming at V came to 4 bases and at J to 0 bases, leaving 10 bases not matched to a gene. This CDR3 has 17 amino acids. Germline V CDR1 and CDR2: SGHKS, YYEKEE (reference sequence). The CDR3 DNA sequence: TGTGCCAGCAGCCTACCATCAGCGGGGAGCTCCTACAATGAGCAGTTCTTC. Encoded protein: CASSLPSAGSSYNEQFF.

J is TRBJ1-1 and V is TRBV18; TRBD1 is a possible D gene (6 bases). The germline V gene has CDR1 KGHSH and CDR2 LQKENI. V lost 2 bases, J lost 1 base, and 8 bases lay in between. CDR3 length: 14 residues. The CDR3 region has the DNA TGTGCCAGCTCACCAATACAGGGGAACACTGAAGCTTTCTTT. This translates into CASSPIQGNTEAFF.

The chain is built from TRBV11-1 and TRBJ2-1, with D perhaps TRBD1 (5 bases). This CDR3 contains 13 residues. Germline CDR1 SGHAT, CDR2 FQDESV (reference sequence). V lost 4 bases, J lost 9 bases, and 13 bases lay in between. The CDR3 coding sequence is TGTGCCAGCAGCTCAGACCTCAGGGCTGAGCAGTTCTTC. It yields the protein CASSSDLRAEQFF.

The chain links TRBV9 to TRBJ2-7, with a weak D call TRBD2 (5 bases). Germline V gene sequence: CDR1 SGDLS, CDR2 YYNGEE. Between the trimmed V and J ends, which lost 0 bases and 4 bases, there was a span of 14 bases. This CDR3 has 15 amino acids. The CDR3 DNA is TGTGCCAGCAGCGTAGGTTCCAGCGGAGGTTACGAGCAGTACTTC. The encoded protein is CASSVGSSGGYEQYF.

The chain carries TRBV12-5 and TRBJ1-2; 9 nucleotides agree with TRBD1. CDR1 and CDR2 (germline): LGHNT, FRNRAP. This CDR3 is built from 14 residues. With V trimmed by 6 bases and J by 4 bases, 6 bases remained unmatched. This CDR3 reads CASGPTDRGYGYTF. CDR3 bases: TGTGCTAGTGGCCCTACGGACAGGGGCTATGGCTACACCTTC.

V gene TRBV13 combines with J gene TRBJ2-7; D not certain. Germline V gene sequence: CDR1 PRHDT, CDR2 FYEKMQ (reference sequence). V was trimmed by 3 bases and J by 2 bases, leaving 11 bases between them. The CDR3 consists of 14 residues. The CDR3 spells CASSFNGLPYEQYF. CDR3 DNA sequence: TGTGCCAGCAGCTTTAACGGTCTCCCCTACGAGCAGTACTTC.

This sequence joins TRBV6-4 and TRBJ2-4, with 7 bases identical to TRBD2. This CDR3 contains 14 residues. Germline V gene data show CDR1 as MRHNA and CDR2 as SNTAGT. The V gene end was trimmed by 6 bases and the J gene end by 6 bases; junction bases not matched to a gene: 8. The CDR3 sequence: CASRALGEGNIQYF. The CDR3 nucleotides are TGTGCCAGCAGGGCTCTGGGGGAGGGAAACATTCAGTACTTC.

The rearrangement links TRBV9 to TRBJ2-7; no reliable D call. The V gene lost 0 bases and the J gene lost 2 bases, with 9 bases spanning the gap. CDR3 length equals 14 residues. Germline CDR1 is SGDLS and CDR2 is YYNGEE. The chain's CDR3 is CASSVGGSPYEQYF. In DNA, the CDR3 is TGTGCCAGCAGCGTAGGAGGCAGCCCCTACGAGCAGTACTTC.

V is TRBV7-2 and J is TRBJ2-5; D tentatively reads TRBD1 or TRBD2 (5 bases each). In germline, CDR1 is SGHTA, CDR2 FQGNSA. V was shortened by 7 bases and J by 4 bases, with 16 bases between the two germline ends. The CDR3 consists of 14 residues. The CDR3 DNA reads as TGTGCCAGCACCCGAAAGGCAGGGAGAGAGACCCAGTACTTC. It specifies CASTRKAGRETQYF.

This clone was recorded once. This chain joins TRBV18 and TRBJ2-1; 7 bases align to TRBD2. The junction had 2 bases not matched to a gene; V was cut back by 1 base and J by 8 bases. CDR3 length equals 13 residues. Germline-derived CDR1 and CDR2 are KGHSH and LQKENI. The CDR3 sequence: CASSPRGGHEQFF. CDR3 DNA: TGTGCCAGCTCACCACGGGGAGGGCATGAGCAGTTCTTC.

This clone appeared once. The CDR3 DNA reads as TGCGCCAGCAGCCAAGATCATCGACTAGCGGGAGTCAATGAGCAGTTCTTC. This translates into CASSQDHRLAGVNEQFF. The chain employs TRBV4-3 and TRBJ2-1; 12 bases agree with TRBD2. This CDR3 comprises 17 residues. The germline gives CDR1 LGHNA, CDR2 YSLEER. V was clipped by 0 bases and J by 6 bases; unmatched bases: 6.

This chain connects TRBV4-2 to TRBJ1-2, with TRBD1 as a possible D gene (6 bases). The germline gives CDR1 LGHNA, CDR2 YNFKEQ. The CDR3 has 18 amino acids. V lost 0 bases and J 2 bases, leaving 19 bases between the germline ends. The CDR3 spells CASSQDGGSTISNYGYTF. CDR3 nucleotide sequence: TGTGCCAGCAGCCAAGATGGGGGCAGCACCATTTCCAACTATGGCTACACCTTC.

The CDR3 is CASSQGPLRGGEQYF. Written as DNA, the CDR3 is TGCGCCAGCAGCCAAGGTCCACTTCGGGGTGGGGAGCAGTACTTC. The V call is TRBV4-1, the J call TRBJ2-7; tentatively, D is TRBD2 (5 bases). The CDR3 sequence is 15 residues long. CDR1 is MGHRA and CDR2 is YSYEKL in the germline V gene. Trimming cost V 1 base and J 7 bases, with 17 bases left between them.

The rearrangement links TRBV10-3 to TRBJ1-5, with 7 bases matching TRBD1. V shed 6 bases and J 3 bases; nucleotides not matched to a gene: 2. The germline gives CDR1 ENHRY, CDR2 SYGVKD. The CDR3 runs to 13 residues. CDR3 nucleotide sequence: TGTGCCATCAGCGACAGGGACAATCAGCCCCAGCATTTT. Protein sequence: CAISDRDNQPQHF.

The V call is TRBV3-1 (or the pseudogene TRBV3-2), the J call TRBJ2-1, with unresolved D. V dropped 4 bases and J dropped 7 bases, with 11 bases sitting between them. This CDR3 contains 13 residues. The germline V gene encodes CDR1 LGHDT and CDR2 YNNKEL (reference sequence). The CDR3 loop is CASSRLDGNEQFF. The CDR3 DNA follows: TGTGCCAGCAGCCGGTTGGACGGGAATGAGCAGTTCTTC.

The genes are TRBV2 and TRBJ1-1; weak D call: TRBD1 (6 bases). Germline loops: CDR1 SNHLY, CDR2 FYNNEI. CDR3 length equals 12 residues. V gave up 9 bases and J gave up 9 bases, with 17 bases separating them. CDR3 in DNA: TGTGCCAGTGCGATGGGTCGGGGGCAAGCTTTCTTT. As protein: CASAMGRGQAFF.

V usage is TRBV18 and J usage is TRBJ2-3; D is possibly TRBD2 (6 bases). V shed 3 bases and J shed 0 bases, with 13 bases lying between them. Germline CDR1 and CDR2: KGHSH and LQKENI. This CDR3 comprises 16 residues. The CDR3 loop reads CASSPRVAGSTDTQYF. The CDR3 nucleotides read TGTGCCAGCTCACCCCGGGTGGCGGGGAGCACAGATACGCAGTATTTT. The full variable domain, completed using reference TRBV18 and TRBJ2-3, is NAGVMQNPRHLVRRRGQEARLRCSPMKGHSHVYWYRQLPEEGLKFMVYLQKENIIDESGMPKERFSAEFPKEGPSILRIQQVVRGDSAAYFCASSPRVAGSTDTQYFGPGTRLTVL.

V usage is TRBV11-2 and J usage is TRBJ2-7; 14 positions agree with TRBD2. The CDR3 totals 14 residues. V lost 6 bases, J lost 6 bases, and 4 bases stayed unmatched. Germline V gives CDR1 SGHAT, CDR2 FQNNGV. CDR3 nucleotide sequence: TGTGCCAGCAGGGGACTAGCGGGAGTTCCCGAGCAGTACTTC. Amino acid sequence: CASRGLAGVPEQYF.

The chain combines TRBV6-5 with TRBJ2-5; D gene ambiguous. Germline V CDR1 and CDR2: MNHEY, SVGAGI. CDR3 length: 12 residues. V lost 7 bases and J 7 bases, leaving 13 bases between the germline ends. In DNA form, the CDR3 reads TGTGCCAGCACGCTGGACCCCCCGACCCAGTACTTC. Translating gives CASTLDPPTQYF.

This chain joins TRBV18 and TRBJ2-7; D remains unclear. Trimming shortened V by 6 bases and J by 3 bases, and 12 bases separated the two germline ends. Germline V gene sequence: CDR1 KGHSH, CDR2 LQKENI. There are 13 residues in the CDR3. CDR3 sequence: CASSQGPSYEQYF. As DNA, the CDR3 is TGTGCCAGCTCTCAAGGGCCAAGCTACGAGCAGTACTTC.

A note on this clone: The identical CDR3 is also encoded by other nucleotide sequences in the sample. The CDR3 nucleotides read TGTGCCAGCAGCCCAGGGGACTATGGCTACACCTTC. This translates into CASSPGDYGYTF. V is TRBV6-5 and J is TRBJ1-2, with TRBD1 as a possible D gene (6 bases). V lost 6 bases, J lost 3 bases, and 8 bases lay in between. Germline CDR1 and CDR2: MNHEY and SVGAGI. This CDR3 region has 12 residues.

The rearrangement uses TRBV7-9 and TRBJ2-3; TRBD2 aligns across 7 bases. V lost 1 base and J lost 1; bases outside the gene matches: 2. Germline V lookup: CDR1 SEHNR, CDR2 FQNEAQ (reference sequence). CDR3 length: 15 amino acids. CDR3 residues: CASSLGSGGTDTQYF. For the CDR3, the DNA is TGTGCCAGCAGCTTAGGAAGCGGGGGCACAGATACGCAGTATTTT.

This clone has a single count. This sequence joins TRBV4-1 and TRBJ1-5, with TRBD1 as a possible D gene (5 bases). V gave up 2 bases and J gave up 5 bases, with 7 bases separating them. Per germline, CDR1 MGHRA and CDR2 YSYEKL. The CDR3 consists of 13 residues. CDR3 protein: CASSQLRDQPQHF. The CDR3 nucleotides read TGCGCCAGCAGCCAACTCAGGGATCAGCCCCAGCATTTT.

This chain uses TRBV4-1 with TRBJ2-3; 10 bases match TRBD2. CDR3 length equals 17 residues. The V and J ends lost 4 bases and 0 bases, in that order; junction bases with no gene match: 7. Germline-derived CDR1 and CDR2 are MGHRA and YSYEKL. In DNA form, the CDR3 reads TGCGCCAGCAGCCCCTCTAGCGGGAGCATTAGCACAGATACGCAGTATTTT. This encodes CASSPSSGSISTDTQYF.

The genes are TRBV7-2 and TRBJ2-5, with 7 bases that match TRBD1. Germline values: CDR1 SGHTA, CDR2 FQGNSA. CDR3 length equals 14 residues. Trimming at V came to 11 bases and at J to 2 bases, leaving 11 bases not matched to a gene. The CDR3 DNA reads as TGTGCCGGAACAGGGGCTCCAGGACAAGAGACCCAGTACTTC. Protein sequence: CAGTGAPGQETQYF.

This rearrangement joins TRBV2 to TRBJ1-5, with 8 bases aligning to TRBD1. The CDR3 loop spans 13 amino acids. Losses at the gene ends were 7 bases for V and 6 bases for J; bases not matched to a gene: 5. From germline, CDR1 is SNHLY and CDR2 FYNNEI. The CDR3 DNA sequence: TGTGCCAGCAAGGCAGGGGGCGGTCAGCCCCAGCATTTT. Translating gives CASKAGGGQPQHF.